This T cell receptor beta chain was sequenced during a study of OX40 agonist ivuxolimab in advanced cancers. A word on this clone: Its antigen is not known.

Generated by immunoSEQ multiplex PCR, the TCRdb table keeps only in-frame clones and is missing some. Here the sample spans around 60,000 clones, 65% to 85% being singletons. Unmatched junction bases numbered 11, after V lost 4 bases and J lost 8 bases. From germline, CDR1 is SGHVS and CDR2 FQNEAQ. CDR3 length: 15 amino acids. Overall study findings and caveats: Antigens targeted by the expanded peripheral T cells were not determined. The 0.1-3.0 mg/kg partial responders had among the lowest clonal expansion.

Sampled blood was obtained at baseline, cycle 4 day 1, and cycle 7 day 1. This chain connects TRBV7-8 to TRBJ1-2, with TRBD1 matching 9 bases. This material consisted of CD4+ or CD8+ T cells sorted from blood, taken in a trial of the OX40 agonist ivuxolimab. This receptor was identified in an adult with an advanced solid tumor such as melanoma, head and neck, liver or kidney cancer. The CDR3 nucleotides are TGTGCCAGCAGCTCAAGGACAGGGGATTTACGCGGCTACACCTTC. Its protein product is CASSSRTGDLRGYTF.